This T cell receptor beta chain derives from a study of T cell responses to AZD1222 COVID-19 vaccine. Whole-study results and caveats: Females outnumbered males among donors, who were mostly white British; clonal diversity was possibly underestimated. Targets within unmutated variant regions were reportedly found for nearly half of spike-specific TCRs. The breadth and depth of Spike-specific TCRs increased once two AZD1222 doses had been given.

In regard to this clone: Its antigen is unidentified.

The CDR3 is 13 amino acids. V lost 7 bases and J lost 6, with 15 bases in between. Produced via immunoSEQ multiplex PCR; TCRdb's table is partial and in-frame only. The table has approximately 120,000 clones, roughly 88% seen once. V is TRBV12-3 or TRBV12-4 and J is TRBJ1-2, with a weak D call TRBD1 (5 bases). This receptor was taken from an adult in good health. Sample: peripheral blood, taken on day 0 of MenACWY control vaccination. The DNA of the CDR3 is TGTGCCAGCACCCGGGAGGGGCGGAATGGCTACACCTTC. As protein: CASTREGRNGYTF.